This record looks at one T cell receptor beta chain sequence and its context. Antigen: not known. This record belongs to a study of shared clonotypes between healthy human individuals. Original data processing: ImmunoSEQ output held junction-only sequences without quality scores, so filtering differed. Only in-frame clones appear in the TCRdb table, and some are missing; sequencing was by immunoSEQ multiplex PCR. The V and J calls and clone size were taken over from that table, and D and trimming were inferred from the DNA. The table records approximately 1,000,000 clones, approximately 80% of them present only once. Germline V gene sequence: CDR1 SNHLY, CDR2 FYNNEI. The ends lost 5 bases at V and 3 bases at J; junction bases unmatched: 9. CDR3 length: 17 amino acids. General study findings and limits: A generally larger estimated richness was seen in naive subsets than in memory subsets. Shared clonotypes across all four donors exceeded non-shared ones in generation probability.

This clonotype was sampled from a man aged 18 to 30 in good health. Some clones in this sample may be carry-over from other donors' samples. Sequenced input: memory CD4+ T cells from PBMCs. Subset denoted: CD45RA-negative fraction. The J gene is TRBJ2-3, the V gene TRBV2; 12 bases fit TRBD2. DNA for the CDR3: TGTGCCAGCAGTAGACCTCCCGGGACTAGCGGGACAGATACGCAGTATTTT. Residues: CASSRPPGTSGTDTQYF.